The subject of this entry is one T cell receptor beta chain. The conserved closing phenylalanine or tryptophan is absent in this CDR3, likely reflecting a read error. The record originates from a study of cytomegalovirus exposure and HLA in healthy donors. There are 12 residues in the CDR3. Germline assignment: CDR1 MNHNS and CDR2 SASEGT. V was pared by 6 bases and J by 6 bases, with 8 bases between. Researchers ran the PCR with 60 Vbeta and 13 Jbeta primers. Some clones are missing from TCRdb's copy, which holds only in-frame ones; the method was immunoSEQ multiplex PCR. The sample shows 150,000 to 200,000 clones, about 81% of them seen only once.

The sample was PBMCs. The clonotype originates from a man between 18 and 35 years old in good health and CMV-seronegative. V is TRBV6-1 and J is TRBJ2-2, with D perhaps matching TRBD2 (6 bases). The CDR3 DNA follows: TGTGCCAGCAGGGGGGGTCCCGGGGAGCTGTTTCTT. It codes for CASRGGPGELFL.